This T cell receptor beta chain came from a study of T cells expressing NK-cell markers. The CDR3 is 16 residues long. Germline values: CDR1 LNHNV, CDR2 YYDKDF (reference sequence). With the 5' RACE reads reprocessed, TCRdb shows one record per CDR3 protein and no DNA. The table gives fewer than 550,000 distinct CDR3 sequences; the top ten clones make up almost 1.5% of it. This chain joins TRBV15 and TRBJ2-1; with no DNA, the TCRdb D assignment of TRBD1 cannot be verified. Sequencing was done on a sample of blood T cells: a sorted CD56 or NKG2C T cell subset, CD4+ or CD8+ T cells, or bulk PBMC T cells (not recorded which). The origin of this receptor is a woman aged 50 to 65 in good health. The CDR3 reads CATSSRQGALSEEQFF. The full variable domain, completed using reference TRBV15 and TRBJ2-1, is DAMVIQNPRYQVTQFGKPVTLSCSQTLNHNVMYWYQQKSSQAPKLLFHYYDKDFNNEADTPDNFQSRRPNTSFCFLDIRSPGLGDTAMYLCATSSRQGALSEEQFFGPGTRLTVL.